The 3 T cell receptor beta chains below were found in one sample sequenced in a study of CD8 T cells in ankylosing spondylitis. TCRdb itself ran the 5' RACE reads through MiXCR, one entry per CDR3 protein. The sample lists some 180,000 distinct CDR3 sequences, 15% to 20% seen once, with about 4.3% in the top ten. Sequenced sample: blood, either unsorted or a sorted T cell fraction (not recorded which). Receptor source: a male donor between 5 and 35 years old with ankylosing spondylitis or in good health (not recorded which).

The chain carries TRBV7-6 and TRBJ1-1, with D unclear. The V and J ends lost 1 base and 4 bases respectively, with 7 bases between them. Germline-derived CDR1 and CDR2 are SGHVS and FNYEAQ. This CDR3 spans 13 amino acids. The CDR3, as DNA: TGTGCCAGCAGCTTAGAGGAGAGCACTGAAGCTTTCTTT. It is translated as CASSLEESTEAFF.

This clonotype was seen a handful of times. The chain has TRBV5-4 and TRBJ2-1, with D perhaps TRBD1 (5 bases). With 3 bases removed from V and 6 bases from J, the gap between germline ends came to 13 bases. The CDR3 extends over 14 amino acids. The V gene's germline CDR1 is SGHNT and CDR2 YYREEE (reference sequence). The CDR3: CASSSEVGRNEQFF. The DNA of the CDR3 is TGTGCCAGCAGCTCCGAGGTGGGGCGCAATGAGCAGTTCTTC.

This clonotype has at least ten counts. The chain is built from TRBV7-2 and TRBJ2-1, with D perhaps assigned TRBD1 or TRBD2 (5 bases each). CDR1 is SGHTA, CDR2 FQGNSA, per germline. The CDR3 is 13 amino acids. V lost 2 bases, J lost 9 bases, and 11 bases lay in between. CDR3 sequence (DNA): TGTGCCAGCAGCTTATTGGGGGACGCTGAGCAGTTCTTC. Amino acids: CASSLLGDAEQFF.